This T cell receptor beta chain was observed in a study of blood T cell repertoires in COVID-19. Study as a whole: Whether acute or convalescent, the COVID-19 samples came from the United States, Italy and Spain. Nucleic acid was either cDNA or gDNA, and it came from T cells, B-cell-depleted T cells, or PBMCs.

Per the original methods: From reference gene primer amplification, estimates of nucleated cell counts were derived. Clones were sequenced by immunoSEQ multiplex PCR, and TCRdb holds only the in-frame ones, with some missing. V and J calls plus clone size are reproduced from that table; the DNA served to infer D and trimming. The sample records 150,000 or so clones, roughly 85% being singletons. The clonotype comes from a human donor with acute or convalescent COVID-19. The donor label of this sample is uncertain. Sequenced sample: peripheral blood.

The CDR3 DNA sequence: TGTGCCAGCAGTTACTCACTAGCGGGGGGGTACAATGAGCAGTTCTTC. Encoded protein: CASSYSLAGGYNEQFF. The chain combines TRBV6-5 with TRBJ2-1; 13 nucleotides agree with TRBD2. The CDR3 consists of 16 residues. The germline CDR1 and CDR2 sequences are MNHEY and SVGAGI. V trimming: 0 bases; J trimming: 4 bases; junction bases outside the gene matches: 0.